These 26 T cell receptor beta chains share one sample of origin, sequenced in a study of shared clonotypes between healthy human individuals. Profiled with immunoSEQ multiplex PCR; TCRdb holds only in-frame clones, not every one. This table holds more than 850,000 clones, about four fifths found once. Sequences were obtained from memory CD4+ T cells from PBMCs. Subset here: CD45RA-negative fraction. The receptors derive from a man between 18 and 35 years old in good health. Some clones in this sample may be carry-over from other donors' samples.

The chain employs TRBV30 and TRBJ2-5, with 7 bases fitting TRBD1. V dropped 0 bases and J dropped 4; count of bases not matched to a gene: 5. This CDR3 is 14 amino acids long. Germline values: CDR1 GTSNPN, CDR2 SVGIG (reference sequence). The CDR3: CAWSVRGGIETQYF. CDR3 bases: TGTGCCTGGAGTGTACGAGGGGGCATAGAGACCCAGTACTTC.

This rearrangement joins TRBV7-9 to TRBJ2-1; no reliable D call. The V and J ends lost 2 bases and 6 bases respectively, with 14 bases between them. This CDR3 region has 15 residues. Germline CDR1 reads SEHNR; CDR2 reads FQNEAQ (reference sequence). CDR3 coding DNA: TGTGCCAGCAGCTTATACGTTTCCCCGGGCAATGAGCAGTTCTTC. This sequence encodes CASSLYVSPGNEQFF.

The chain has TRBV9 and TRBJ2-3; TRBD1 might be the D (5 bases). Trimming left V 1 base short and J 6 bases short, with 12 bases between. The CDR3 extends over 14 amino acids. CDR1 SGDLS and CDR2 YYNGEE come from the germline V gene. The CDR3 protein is CASSVRQFADTQYF. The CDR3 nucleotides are TGTGCCAGCAGCGTACGACAGTTTGCCGATACGCAGTATTTT.

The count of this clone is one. Written as DNA, the CDR3 is TGTGCCAGCAGCTTCACAGGGTCCACAGATACGCAGTATTTT. Its translation is CASSFTGSTDTQYF. The gene calls are TRBV11-2 and TRBJ2-3; possible D gene TRBD1, 6 bases. This CDR3 comprises 14 residues. Trimming cost V 3 bases and J 2 bases, with 9 bases left between them. CDR1 SGHAT and CDR2 FQNNGV come from the germline V gene.

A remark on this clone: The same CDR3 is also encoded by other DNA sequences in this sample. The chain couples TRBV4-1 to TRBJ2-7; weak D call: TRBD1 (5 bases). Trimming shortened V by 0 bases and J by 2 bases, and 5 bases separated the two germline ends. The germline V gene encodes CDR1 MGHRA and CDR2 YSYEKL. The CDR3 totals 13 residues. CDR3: CASSQDRAYEQYF. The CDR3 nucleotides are TGCGCCAGCAGCCAAGACAGGGCCTACGAGCAGTACTTC.

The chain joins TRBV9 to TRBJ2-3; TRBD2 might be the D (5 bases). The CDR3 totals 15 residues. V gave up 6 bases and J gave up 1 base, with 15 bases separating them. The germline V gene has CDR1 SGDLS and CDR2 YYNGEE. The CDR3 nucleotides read TGTGCCAGCACCCCGCACGAGAGGGGCACAGATACGCAGTATTTT. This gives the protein CASTPHERGTDTQYF.

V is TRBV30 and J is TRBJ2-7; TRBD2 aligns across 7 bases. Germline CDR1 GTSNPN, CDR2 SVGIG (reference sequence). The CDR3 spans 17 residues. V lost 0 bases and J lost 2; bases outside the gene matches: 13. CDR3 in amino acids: CAWSVLGWGEGAYEQYF. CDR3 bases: TGTGCCTGGAGTGTACTCGGATGGGGGGAGGGCGCCTACGAGCAGTACTTC.

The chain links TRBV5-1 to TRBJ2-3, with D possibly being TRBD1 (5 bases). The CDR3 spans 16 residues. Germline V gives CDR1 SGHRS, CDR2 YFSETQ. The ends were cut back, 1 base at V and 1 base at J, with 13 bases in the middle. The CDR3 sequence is CASSLIRTQGTDTQYF. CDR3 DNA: TGCGCCAGCAGCTTGATACGGACACAAGGCACAGATACGCAGTATTTT.

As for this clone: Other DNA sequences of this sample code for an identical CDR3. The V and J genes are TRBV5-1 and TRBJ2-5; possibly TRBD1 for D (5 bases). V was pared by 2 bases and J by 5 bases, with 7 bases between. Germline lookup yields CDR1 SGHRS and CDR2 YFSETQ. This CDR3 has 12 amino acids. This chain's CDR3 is CASSFPGETQYF. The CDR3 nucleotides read TGCGCCAGCAGCTTCCCAGGGGAGACCCAGTACTTC. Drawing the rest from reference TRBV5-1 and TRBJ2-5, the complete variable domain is KAGVTQTPRYLIKTRGQQVTLSCSPISGHRSVSWYQQTPGQGLQFLFEYFSETQRNKGNFPGRFSGRQFSNSRSEMNVSTLELGDSALYLCASSFPGETQYFGPGTRLLVL.

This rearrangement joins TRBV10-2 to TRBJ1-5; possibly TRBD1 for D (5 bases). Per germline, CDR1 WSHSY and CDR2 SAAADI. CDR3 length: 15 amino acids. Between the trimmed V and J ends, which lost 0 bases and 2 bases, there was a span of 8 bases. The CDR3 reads CASSESGAGNQPQHF. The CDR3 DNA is TGCGCCAGCAGTGAGTCAGGGGCTGGCAATCAGCCCCAGCATTTT.

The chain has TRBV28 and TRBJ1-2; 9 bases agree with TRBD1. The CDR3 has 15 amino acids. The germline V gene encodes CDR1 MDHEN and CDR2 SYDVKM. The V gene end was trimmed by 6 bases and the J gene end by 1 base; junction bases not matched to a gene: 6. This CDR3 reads CASRYRDRVNYGYTF. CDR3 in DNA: TGTGCCAGCAGATACCGGGACAGGGTTAACTATGGCTACACCTTC.

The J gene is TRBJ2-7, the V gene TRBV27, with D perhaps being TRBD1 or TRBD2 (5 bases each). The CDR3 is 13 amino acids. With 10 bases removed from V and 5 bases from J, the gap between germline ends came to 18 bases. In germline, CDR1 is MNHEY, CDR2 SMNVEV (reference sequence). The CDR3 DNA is TGTGCCAACTCGGGACCGAAGGCTGACGAGCAGTACTTC. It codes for CANSGPKADEQYF.

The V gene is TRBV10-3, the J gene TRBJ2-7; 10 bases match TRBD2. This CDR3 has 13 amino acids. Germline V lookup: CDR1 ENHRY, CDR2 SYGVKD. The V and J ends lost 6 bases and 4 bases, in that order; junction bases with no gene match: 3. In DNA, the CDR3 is TGTGCCATCAGCCGGACTAGCGGTTACGAGCAGTACTTC. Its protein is CAISRTSGYEQYF.

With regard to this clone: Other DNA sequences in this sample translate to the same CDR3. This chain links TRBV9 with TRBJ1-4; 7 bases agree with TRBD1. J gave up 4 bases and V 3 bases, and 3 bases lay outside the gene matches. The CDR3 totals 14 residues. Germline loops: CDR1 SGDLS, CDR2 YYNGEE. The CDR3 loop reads CASSGGQLNEKLFF. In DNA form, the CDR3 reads TGTGCCAGCAGCGGGGGACAGCTTAATGAAAAACTGTTTTTT.

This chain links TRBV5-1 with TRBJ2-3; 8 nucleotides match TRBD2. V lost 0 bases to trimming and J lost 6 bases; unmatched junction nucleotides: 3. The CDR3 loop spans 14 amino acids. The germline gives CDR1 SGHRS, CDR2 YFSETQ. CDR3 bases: TGCGCCAGCAGCTTGGGACTAGCGAGGGATACGCAGTATTTT. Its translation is CASSLGLARDTQYF. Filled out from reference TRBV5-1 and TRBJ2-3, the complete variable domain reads KAGVTQTPRYLIKTRGQQVTLSCSPISGHRSVSWYQQTPGQGLQFLFEYFSETQRNKGNFPGRFSGRQFSNSRSEMNVSTLELGDSALYLCASSLGLARDTQYFGPGTRLTVL.

The CDR3, as DNA: TGTGCCAGCAGCTTAGGGCAGGGAGAGGCCACCGGGGAGCTGTTTTTT. As protein: CASSLGQGEATGELFF. This chain connects TRBV11-3 to TRBJ2-2, with D perhaps assigned TRBD1 or TRBD2 (5 bases each). The CDR3 totals 16 residues. Germline V gene data show CDR1 as SGHNT and CDR2 as YENEEA. V lost 1 base and J 4 bases, leaving 13 bases between the germline ends.

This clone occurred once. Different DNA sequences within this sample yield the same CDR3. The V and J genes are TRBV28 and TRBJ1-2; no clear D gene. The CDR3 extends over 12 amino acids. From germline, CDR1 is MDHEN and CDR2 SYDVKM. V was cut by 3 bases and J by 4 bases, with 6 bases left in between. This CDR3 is CASSLNSYGYTF. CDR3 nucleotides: TGTGCCAGCAGTTTGAACTCCTATGGCTACACCTTC.

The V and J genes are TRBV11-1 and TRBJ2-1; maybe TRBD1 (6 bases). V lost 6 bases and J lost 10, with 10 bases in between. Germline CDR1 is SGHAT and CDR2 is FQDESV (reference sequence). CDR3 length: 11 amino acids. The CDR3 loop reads CASRTGTEQFF. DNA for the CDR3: TGTGCCAGCAGAACCGGGACAGAGCAGTTCTTC.

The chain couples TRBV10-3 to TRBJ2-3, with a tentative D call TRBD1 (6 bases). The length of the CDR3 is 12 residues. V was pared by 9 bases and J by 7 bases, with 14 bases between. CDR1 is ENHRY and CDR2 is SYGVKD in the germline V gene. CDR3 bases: TGTGCCATTACAGGGCCCCATAATACGCAGTATTTT. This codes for CAITGPHNTQYF.

The CDR3 DNA sequence: TGTGCCAGCAGCTTATCGTCAGGGGACGAGCAGTACTTC. The encoded protein is CASSLSSGDEQYF. The V and J genes are TRBV7-2 and TRBJ2-7, with a weak D call TRBD1 (6 bases). The V gene's germline CDR1 is SGHTA and CDR2 FQGNSA. The CDR3 covers 13 residues. V lost 2 bases and J 5 bases, leaving 10 bases between the germline ends.

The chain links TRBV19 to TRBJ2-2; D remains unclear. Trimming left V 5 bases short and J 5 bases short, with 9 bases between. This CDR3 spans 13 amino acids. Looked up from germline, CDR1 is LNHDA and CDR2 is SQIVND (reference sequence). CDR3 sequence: CASSVTRTGELFF. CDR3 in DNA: TGTGCCAGTAGTGTCACGAGGACCGGGGAGCTGTTTTTT.

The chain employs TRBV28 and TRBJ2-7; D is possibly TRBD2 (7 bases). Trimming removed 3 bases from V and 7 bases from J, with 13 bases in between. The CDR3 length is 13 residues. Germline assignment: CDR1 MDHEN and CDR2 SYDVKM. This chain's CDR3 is CASSFGGGTEQYF. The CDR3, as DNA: TGTGCCAGCAGTTTTGGGGGGGGCACTGAGCAGTACTTC.

The CDR3 DNA reads as TGCGCCAGCAGCCAAGACGCGGGAGTTGGAACGCAGTATTTT. Protein sequence: CASSQDAGVGTQYF. J is TRBJ2-3 and V is TRBV4-1; 7 nucleotides agree with TRBD2. CDR1 MGHRA and CDR2 YSYEKL come from the germline V gene. V was clipped by 0 bases and J by 9 bases; unmatched bases: 6. The CDR3 runs 14 residues.

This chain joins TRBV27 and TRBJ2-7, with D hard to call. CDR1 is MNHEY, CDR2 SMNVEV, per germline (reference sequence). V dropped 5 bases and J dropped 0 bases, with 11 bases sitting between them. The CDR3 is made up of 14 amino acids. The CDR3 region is CASSPRVNSYEQYF. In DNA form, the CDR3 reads TGTGCCAGCAGTCCGAGAGTAAACTCCTACGAGCAGTACTTC.

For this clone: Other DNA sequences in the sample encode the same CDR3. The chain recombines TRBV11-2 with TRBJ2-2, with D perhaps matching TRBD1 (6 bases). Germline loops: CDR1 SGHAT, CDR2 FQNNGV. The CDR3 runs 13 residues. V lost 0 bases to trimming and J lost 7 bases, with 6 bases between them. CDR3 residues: CASSLDRGGELFF. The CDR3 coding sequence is TGTGCCAGCAGCTTAGACAGGGGCGGGGAGCTGTTTTTT.

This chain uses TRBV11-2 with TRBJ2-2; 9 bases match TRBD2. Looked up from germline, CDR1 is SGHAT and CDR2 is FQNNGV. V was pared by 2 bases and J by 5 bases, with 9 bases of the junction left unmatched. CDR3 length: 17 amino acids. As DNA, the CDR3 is TGTGCCAGCAGCTTATCCTCTTTAGCGGGAGCTACCGGGGAGCTGTTTTTT. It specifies CASSLSSLAGATGELFF.